The T cell receptor beta chain under discussion was sequenced for a study of cytomegalovirus exposure and HLA in healthy donors (dated 2017 in TCRdb). About the full investigation: An earlier analysis of some 550 of the donors reported about 290 Gb of sequence data and around 120 million unique TCR beta sequences from about 200 million T cells. Five DR-DQ haplotypes were handled as single units for association and clustering, since linkage in the cohort was strong. An earlier analysis of 587 of the donors used high-throughput TCR beta sequencing to judge whether each TCR beta V gene segment behaved as functional or pseudogenic. Of the approximately 400 genotyped donors, 65% to 90% were placed in the genetic ancestry cluster associated with self-reported Caucasian donors. Among almost 400 genotyped donors of the cohort, an average of around 240,000 unique TCR beta nucleotide sequences were sequenced per donor, around 20% of them non-productive. The study was designed to test whether signatures of past pathogen exposure could be identified by cataloging public T cell receptors. Both class I and class II loci were covered by HLA typing, at four-digit resolution. An early release covering some 640 HLA-typed donors comprised about 300 gigabases of sequencing data and approximately 85 million unique TCR sequences. To predict cytomegalovirus infection status, the study brought together high-throughput TCR immunosequencing, statistical association of individual TCRs with disease status, and machine learning. Donor age, sex, ethnicity and CMV serostatus were compiled alongside the repertoire data. Rather than drawing on any new phenotypic data, the later analysis identified candidate immune exposures from TCR beta sequences and the way those sequences occurred across donors. The number of donors typed differed by locus, with roughly 629-640 for A, B, C, DRB1 and DQB1, more than 500 for DQA1, under 610 for DPA1, and some 450 for DPB1. Genome-wide SNP genotypes for about 65% of the roughly 670 donors were used in a later genetic analysis, which treated that subset as a discovery cohort. In addition to the first cohort of around 670 subjects, a separate validation cohort of 120 different subjects was used. Every discovery cohort repertoire had been produced on one sequencing platform. A later analysis re-examined previously published TCR beta repertoires from 500 to 700 donors and added high-resolution HLA genotyping to investigate patterns of TCR occurrence. Using immunosequencing, the study profiled T cell repertoires from roughly 650 subjects and related those repertoires to cytomegalovirus serostatus. What the work shows at the level of the full study, not this receptor alone: When HLA alleles, especially DR and DQ, strongly co-occurred, TCR associations were difficult to assign to individual alleles. Some 15 rarely observed V segments, including chromosome 9 orphons, were excluded from the earlier analysis of approximately 500 of the donors because counts were too low. According to a later analysis, parvovirus B19, influenza, CMV and Epstein-Barr virus appeared linked to several top co-occurrence clusters. The study gave a list of some 150 TCR beta chains associated with cytomegalovirus. Because HLA typing was missing for some donors at each locus, association tests included only the typed subset. Across donors, most TCR sequences were observed very rarely, whereas some public TCRs were present in many individuals. The 87-base-pair reads could not distinguish some IMGT-functional V segments, including TRBV6-2 and TRBV6-3, so those segments were excluded. In this cohort, only TCR beta chains were sequenced, and detectable features were limited by the absence of alpha or paired-chain data. A group of highly shared sequence variants was considered likely to be a technical artifact of the sequencing pipeline. In both the original and validation cohorts, the classifier was reported to diagnose cytomegalovirus status with high specificity and sensitivity. Compared with equally common non-associated chains, HLA-associated TCR beta chains in a later analysis were more clonally expanded and had lower generation probabilities. A later analysis found that TCR association rates varied across HLA loci, with DRB1 alleles showing the most associated TCRs and HLA-C alleles the fewest. Correlated functional status among segregating V segments might be attributable to linkage disequilibrium, but an unknown experimental factor could not be ruled out. In an earlier analysis of around 500 of the donors, most TCR beta V segments appeared in productive rearrangements about 90% or about 30% of the time, broadly matching IMGT annotations. In a later genetic analysis, fewer N-insertions in productive TCRs were reported among donors in an Asian-associated ancestry cluster than the roughly 700-donor mean. According to a later analysis, most CMV-associated TCR beta chains appeared to be HLA-restricted, and the HLA associations seemed to be driven largely by CMV exposure. The only immune exposure information available for the cohort was CMV serostatus. A few of the identified cytomegalovirus-associated TCR beta chains were confirmed in vitro to be specific for cytomegalovirus antigens. A later analysis associated 15,000 to 20,000 TCR beta sequences with specific HLA alleles at a false discovery rate of 0.05. A further reported finding was that TCR beta sequences accurately predicted the HLA-A and HLA-B alleles for most subjects in the first cohort. The authors suggested that the approach could potentially be extended to other disease states and immunological phenotypes. Presence/absence analyses assumed roughly uniform sequencing depth across donors, an assumption that may not hold. A later genetic analysis associated a missense DCLRE1C variant with V-gene and J-gene trimming of TCR beta chains, and an independent cohort replicated the association.

The cohort comprised 666 healthy bone marrow donors. All cohort members were sampled while nominally healthy, although unrecorded immune exposures were likely present. The donor was CMV seronegative and belonged to the group of 352 seronegative cohort members. A peripheral blood sample was collected from each donor, and TCR beta sequencing was performed on peripheral blood mononuclear cells. The Qiagen DNeasy Blood Extraction Kit was used to extract genomic DNA from the blood cell samples. With regard to this clone: No cognate antigen has been identified for it. It has no much larger one-base neighbor in the sample; base qualities were not kept.

Library generation was performed with the immunoSEQ multiplex PCR assay. For the multiplex PCR, a mixture combining 60 forward primers for TCR Vbeta segments and 13 reverse primers for TCR Jbeta segments was used. Amplification of the CDR3 region of rearranged TCR beta genes was performed with a multiplex PCR assay on genomic DNA. Amplified TCR beta libraries were sequenced as 87-base-pair reads on the Illumina HiSeq System. The authors processed their data as follows. A later analysis tallied some 79 million unique TCR beta chains across the 660 or so repertoires, and approximately 11 million of those chains were shared by two or more donors. Raw reads were error-corrected and collapsed into unique sequences by a nearest-neighbor algorithm in which closely related sequences were merged to remove PCR and sequencing errors. To assign V, D and J gene segments, CDR3 sequences were aligned to IMGT reference sequences. Each retained sequence needed at least a six-nucleotide match to both a V gene segment and a J gene segment. A rearrangement counted as productive if the CDR3 had no stop codons and remained in frame with V and J, and every other rearrangement counted as non-productive. CDR3 was defined according to IMGT convention as the region running from the second conserved V-encoded cysteine to the conserved J-encoded phenylalanine. In an earlier analysis of roughly 580 of the donors, sequences lacking an unambiguous match to a single V gene segment were excluded. An earlier analysis of some 610 of the donors called V segments functional above 56.7% productive rearrangements and segregating when the between-donor standard deviation exceeded 5%. A statistical classification framework was built for diagnosing cytomegalovirus status from the catalog of TCR beta chain sequences. In a later analysis, V and J genes were assigned by comparing TCR nucleotide sequences against IMGT/GENE-DB human TR gene sequences. The TCRdist pipeline was used in a later analysis to assign CDR3 sequences and most-parsimonious VDJ recombination scenarios. A later analysis defined each TCR beta chain by its CDR3 amino acid sequence plus V-gene family, and excluded reads lacking a unique V-gene family. To address suspected cross-contamination and a sequencing artifact, a later analysis removed 592 highly shared, low-generation-probability nucleotide sequences. For each public chain, a later analysis derived a clonal expansion index from normalized ranks of inferred template counts within each repertoire. Generation probabilities in a later analysis came from a VDJ recombination model fitted to out-of-frame rearrangements, and those results were checked against IGoR. In a later analysis, TCR-TCR, TCR-HLA and TCR-CMV co-occurrence was scored with hypergeometric tests, and a repertoire-size bias correction was applied to TCR pairs. False discovery rates were estimated in a later analysis by permuting HLA or CMV assignments 20 times. In a later analysis, co-occurring TCRs were grouped with DBSCAN, and TCRdist sequence similarity was added when clustering was performed within HLA-allele-positive subsets. Repertoires with fewer than 30,000 or more than 120,000 public chains, plus five repertoires with anomalous nucleotide sharing, were excluded from co-occurrence clustering. Here the immuneACCESS table is served through TCRdb, limited to in-frame sequences with V and J called. Missing clones are a known gap in these copies; in checked studies unresolved V genes cover under half, and the rest lacks a known reason. Clone size and V and J calls were adopted from that table, with D and trimming inferred from the DNA. A total of 99,000 or so clones appear in this sample, roughly 15% of them only once. About 0.8% of the sample goes to the ten largest clones.

The CDR3 runs 14 residues from the cysteine to the phenylalanine. Only the CDR3 DNA stays, 42 bases, in frame from base 1. Cut back by 5 bases and 1 base, the V and J ends lie 10 bases apart. From a lookup of the germline V gene, CDR1 and CDR2 are SGHVS and FQNEAQ. The rearranged segments are TRBV7-8 and TRBJ2-3, with TRBD2 as a weak D call on 5 bases. The source is a female donor in good health and CMV-seronegative. The sequenced sample was PBMCs. CDR3 protein: CASSELVGTDTQYF. The DNA sequence is given as TGTGCCAGCAGCGAACTAGTGGGCACAGATACGCAGTATTTT.